One and the same sample provided the 10 T cell receptor beta chains below, sequenced in a study of blood T cells in healthy people across ages. Primed by a sample-barcoded 5' primer and a J-beta primer mix, a second PCR proceeded for roughly 6 to 12 cycles. MiXCR was run by TCRdb on the 5' RACE reads, yielding one entry per CDR3 protein. The table has some 890,000 distinct CDR3 sequences, almost 30% seen once. This sample was also put to use in a study of T cells of mothers and their children.

Specimen: blood. All receptors come from a woman between 40 and 50 years old in good health.

The table lists this clonotype with a few counts. The chain links TRBV29-1 to TRBJ2-4; TRBD1 is a possible D gene (5 bases). V gave up 5 bases and J gave up 13 bases, with 21 bases separating them. This CDR3 is built from 13 residues. CDR1 SQVTM and CDR2 ANQGSEA come from the germline V gene. The CDR3 DNA sequence: TGCAGCGTTAAGGGCAGGGATCGCGGTGAGCAGTACTTC. It is translated as CSVKGRDRGEQYF.

The rearrangement joins TRBV20-1 to TRBJ2-5, with a tentative D call TRBD1 (7 bases). Trimming shortened V by 2 bases and J by 5 bases, and 12 bases separated the two germline ends. The germline V gene has CDR1 DFQATT and CDR2 SNEGSKA (reference sequence). This CDR3 is 13 amino acids long. The CDR3 bases are TGCAGTGCTAGACAGGGGGGCCGGGAGACCCAGTACTTC. Its protein product is CSARQGGRETQYF.

This clonotype has just a few counts. The chain carries TRBV20-1 and TRBJ1-1; possible D gene TRBD1, 6 bases. This CDR3 contains 14 residues. V lost 1 base and J lost 11, with 20 bases in between. CDR1 is DFQATT, CDR2 SNEGSKA, per germline (reference sequence). Here the CDR3 DNA reads TGCAGTGCTAGAGGAGGTGGTCGGGGGCGCCAGGCTTTCTTT. Protein: CSARGGGRGRQAFF.

The rearrangement links TRBV4-2 to TRBJ2-3; D call uncertain. Trimming pared 2 bases from V and 5 bases from J, leaving 5 bases between. The CDR3 runs 12 residues. Germline assignment: CDR1 LGHNA and CDR2 YNFKEQ. CDR3 sequence (DNA): TGTGCCAGCAGCCAAAGTGGAGATACGCAGTATTTT. Translating it yields CASSQSGDTQYF.

V usage is TRBV28 and J usage is TRBJ1-2; no reliable D call. With 1 base removed from V and 0 bases from J, the gap between germline ends came to 9 bases. CDR1 is MDHEN and CDR2 is SYDVKM in the germline V gene. This CDR3 region has 15 residues. The CDR3 protein is CASSLLTAANYGYTF. DNA of the CDR3: TGTGCCAGCAGTTTATTGACGGCGGCTAACTATGGCTACACCTTC.

This clonotype has a handful of counts. The chain has TRBV4-2 and TRBJ2-1; the D is unclear. CDR1 is LGHNA and CDR2 is YNFKEQ in the germline V gene. The CDR3 contains 13 residues. Between the trimmed V and J ends, which lost 0 bases and 9 bases, there was a span of 9 bases. The CDR3 bases are TGTGCCAGCAGCCAAGAAATCCTGAGTGAGCAGTTCTTC. The encoded protein is CASSQEILSEQFF.

This clonotype was counted many times. This chain joins TRBV5-1 and TRBJ2-7, with TRBD1 as a possible D gene (6 bases). This CDR3 is built from 14 residues. The germline V and J ends were trimmed by 0 bases and 6 bases, with 13 bases remaining between them. Germline V gene data show CDR1 as SGHRS and CDR2 as YFSETQ. Here the CDR3 reads CASSLGQGNGEQYF. The CDR3 DNA reads TGCGCCAGCAGCTTGGGGCAGGGGAATGGCGAGCAGTACTTC.

With regard to this clonotype: Since a much larger clone is just one base distant, this may be a read error. This sequence joins TRBV29-1 and TRBJ2-1; TRBD2 might be the D (6 bases). CDR1 and CDR2 (germline): SQVTM, ANQGSEA. The CDR3 covers 15 residues. V gave up 0 bases and J gave up 2 bases, with 11 bases separating them. CDR3 region: CSVEEVAGPYNEQFF. The CDR3 DNA follows: TGCAGCGTTGAAGAGGTGGCGGGGCCCTACAATGAGCAGTTCTTC.

This clonotype was detected a few times. The chain uses TRBV20-1 and TRBJ1-2; no firm D call. This CDR3 has 13 residues. In germline, CDR1 is DFQATT, CDR2 SNEGSKA (reference sequence). Trimming left V 3 bases short and J 7 bases short, with 15 bases between. CDR3 DNA: TGCAGTGCTAGGAGAGGGTTGGGCTTTGGCTACACCTTC. It encodes CSARRGLGFGYTF.

The V gene is TRBV7-2, the J gene TRBJ2-4; TRBD2 agrees at 12 bases. Germline V gene data show CDR1 as SGHTA and CDR2 as FQGNSA. The junction had 14 bases not matched to a gene; V was cut back by 4 bases and J by 13 bases. The CDR3 runs to 16 residues. CDR3 in amino acids: CASSSPSGGVYNEQYF. The CDR3 bases are TGTGCCAGCAGCTCCCCTAGCGGGGGGGTCTACAATGAGCAGTACTTC.